The rows below give T cell receptor beta chains drawn from one sample of a study of blood T cell repertoires in COVID-19. TCRdb keeps only in-frame clones here, not all; method: immunoSEQ multiplex PCR. Of about 160,000 clones in the sample, approximately 88% were seen once. What was sequenced was peripheral blood. All receptors derive from a woman of 80 years or more with active or convalescent COVID-19. Each CDR3 is given with its conserved first and last residue. The order of the fields is V gene, clone size, J gene, D gene, CDR3 DNA, CDR3 protein. A D gene is named only where the DNA matches it firmly. The size field is filled for only some rows; it gives once, few, many or a size class.

TRBV2	-	TRBJ1-4	TRBD1	TGTGCCAGCAGAGGGACAGGGACAAGCGAAAAACTGTTTTTT	CASRGTGTSEKLFF
TRBV10-1	-	TRBJ2-3	-	TGCGCCAGCAGTGAGTACCCCGGGGATACGCAGTATTTT	CASSEYPGDTQYF
TRBV19	-	TRBJ2-1	TRBD2	TGTGCCAGTAGTATAGCAACCCCCGGGACTAGCGGGGTAAATGAGCAGTTCTTC	CASSIATPGTSGVNEQFF
TRBV4-1	-	TRBJ1-3	-	TGCGCCAGCAGTACTATCCCCCGGGGAAACACCATATATTTT	CASSTIPRGNTIYF
TRBV4-3	-	TRBJ1-6	-	TGCGCCAGCAGCCCGGGGGGGTCACCCCTCCACTTT	CASSPGGSPLHF
TRBV9	-	TRBJ2-3	-	TGTGCCAGCAGCGTAGCAGCTAGCTGGACAGATACGCAGTATTTT	CASSVAASWTDTQYF
TRBV6-6	-	TRBJ1-1	-	TGTGCCAGCAGCTACCGGGAAAGGGTGAACGCTGAAGCTTTCTTT	CASSYRERVNAEAFF
TRBV7-2	-	TRBJ1-2	TRBD1	TGTGCCAGCACCCCGGGACAGGTCCGTGCTAACTATGGCTACACCTTC	CASTPGQVRANYGYTF
TRBV29-1	-	TRBJ1-1	TRBD1	TGCAGCGTTGATTCGACAGGGGGAGCTTTCTTT	CSVDSTGGAFF
TRBV7-2	-	TRBJ2-7	TRBD1	TGTGCCAGCAGCTTACGAGAGACAGGGACCTACGAGCAGTACTTC	CASSLRETGTYEQYF
TRBV7-5	-	TRBJ2-2	-	TGTGCCAGAAGCTTAGGGACAGGGGGAAACACCGGGGAGCTGTTTTTT	CARSLGTGGNTGELFF
TRBV18	-	TRBJ2-2	-	TGTGCCAGCTCATCGGAATTTATACTGCAGGGCACCGGGGAGCTGTTTTTT	CASSSEFILQGTGELFF
TRBV19	-	TRBJ2-2	-	TGTGCCAGTAGTATTGCGGGCTCAGGCGCAGCGAACACCGGGGAGCTGTTTTTT	CASSIAGSGAANTGELFF
TRBV25-1	-	TRBJ1-1	TRBD1	TGTGCCAGCAGTCAGACCGGGACAGGGGATGAGGCTTTCTTT	CASSQTGTGDEAFF
TRBV6-6	many	TRBJ1-6	TRBD1	TGTGCCAGCAGTGGGGACAGGGGACTTTATTCACCCCTCCACTTT	CASSGDRGLYSPLHF
TRBV7-9	-	TRBJ1-4	-	TGTGCCAGCAGCTTACGACAGGCCCTAGTAAACGAAAAACTGTTTTTT	CASSLRQALVNEKLFF
TRBV7-6	few	TRBJ2-2	TRBD1	TGTGCCAGCAGACAAGGACAGGGGGCCGCCACCGGGGAGCTGTTTTTT	CASRQGQGAATGELFF
TRBV6-2/TRBV6-3	-	TRBJ1-3	TRBD1	TGTGCCAGCAGCCTACAGGGGATCTCTGGAAACACCATATATTTT	CASSLQGISGNTIYF
TRBV9	-	TRBJ1-1	TRBD1	TGTGCCAGCAGCCCCGGGACAGGCATCATGAACACTGAAGCTTTCTTT	CASSPGTGIMNTEAFF
TRBV6-1	-	TRBJ1-5	-	TGTGCCAGCAGTGAATTCCCGACAGACAGCAATCAGCCCCAGCATTTT	CASSEFPTDSNQPQHF